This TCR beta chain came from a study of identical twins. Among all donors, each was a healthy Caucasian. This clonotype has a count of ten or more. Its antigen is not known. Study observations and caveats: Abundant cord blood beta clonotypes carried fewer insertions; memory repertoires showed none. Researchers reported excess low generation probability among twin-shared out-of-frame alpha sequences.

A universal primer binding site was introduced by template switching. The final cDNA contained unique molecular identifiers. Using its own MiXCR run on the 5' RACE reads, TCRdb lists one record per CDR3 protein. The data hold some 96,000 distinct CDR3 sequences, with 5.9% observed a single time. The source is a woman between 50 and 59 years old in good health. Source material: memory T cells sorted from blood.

This CDR3 is CASSFGAITDTQYF. As DNA, the CDR3 is TGTGCCAGCAGTTTTGGAGCGATCACAGATACGCAGTATTTT. The rearrangement links TRBV27 to TRBJ2-3; unclear D gene. Trimming cost V 3 bases and J 2 bases, with 9 bases left between them. This CDR3 is 14 amino acids long. CDR1 and CDR2 (germline): MNHEY, SMNVEV (reference sequence).